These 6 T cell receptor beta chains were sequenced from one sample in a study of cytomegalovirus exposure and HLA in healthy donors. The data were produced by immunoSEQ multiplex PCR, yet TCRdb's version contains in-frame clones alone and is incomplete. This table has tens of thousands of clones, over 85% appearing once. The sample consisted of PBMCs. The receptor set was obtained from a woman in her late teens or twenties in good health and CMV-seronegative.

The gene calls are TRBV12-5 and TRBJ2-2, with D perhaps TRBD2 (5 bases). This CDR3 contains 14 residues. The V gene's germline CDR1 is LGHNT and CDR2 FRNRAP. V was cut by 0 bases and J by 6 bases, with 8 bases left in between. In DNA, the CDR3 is TGTGCTAGTGGTTTGGTATCCGGGGCCGGGGAGCTGTTTTTT. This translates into CASGLVSGAGELFF.

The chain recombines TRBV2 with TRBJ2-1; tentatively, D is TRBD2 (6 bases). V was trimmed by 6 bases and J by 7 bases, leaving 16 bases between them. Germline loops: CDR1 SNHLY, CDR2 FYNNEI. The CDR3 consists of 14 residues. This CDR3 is CASSHPGTGNEQFF. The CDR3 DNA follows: TGTGCCAGCAGCCACCCCGGGACTGGGAATGAGCAGTTCTTC.

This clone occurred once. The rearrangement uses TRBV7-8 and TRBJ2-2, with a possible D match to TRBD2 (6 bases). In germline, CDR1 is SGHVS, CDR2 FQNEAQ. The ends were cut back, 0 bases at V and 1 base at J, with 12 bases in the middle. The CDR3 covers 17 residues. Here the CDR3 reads CASSLAGDSRNTGELFF. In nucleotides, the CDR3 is TGTGCCAGCAGCTTAGCGGGGGACTCCCGGAACACCGGGGAGCTGTTTTTT.

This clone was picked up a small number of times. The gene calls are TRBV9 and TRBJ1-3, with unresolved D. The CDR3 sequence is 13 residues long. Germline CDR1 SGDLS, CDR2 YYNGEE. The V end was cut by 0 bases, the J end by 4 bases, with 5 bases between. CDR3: CASSVAPGNTIYF. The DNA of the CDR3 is TGTGCCAGCAGCGTAGCTCCGGGAAACACCATATATTTT.

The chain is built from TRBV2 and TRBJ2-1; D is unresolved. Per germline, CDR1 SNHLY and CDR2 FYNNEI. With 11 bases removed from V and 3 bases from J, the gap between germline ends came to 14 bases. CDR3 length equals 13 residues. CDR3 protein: CAGRTELYNEQFF. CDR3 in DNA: TGTGCCGGCCGTACGGAGCTCTACAATGAGCAGTTCTTC.

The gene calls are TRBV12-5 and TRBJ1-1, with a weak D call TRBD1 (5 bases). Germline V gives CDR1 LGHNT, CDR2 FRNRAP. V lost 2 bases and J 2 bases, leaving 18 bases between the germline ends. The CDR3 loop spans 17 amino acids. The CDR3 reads CASGLSSGITTNTEAFF. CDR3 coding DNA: TGTGCTAGTGGTTTGTCTTCAGGGATTACCACTAACACTGAAGCTTTCTTT.